The 3 T cell receptor beta chains presented below share a single source sample, sequenced in a study of cytomegalovirus exposure and HLA in healthy donors. PCR amplification relied on 60 Vbeta primers (plus 13 Jbeta primers). TCRdb's table, derived via immunoSEQ multiplex PCR, lists solely in-frame clones and lacks some. This table has roughly 160,000 clones, roughly 85% appearing once. Sample: PBMCs. The source is a boy aged 2 to 9 in good health and CMV-seronegative.

V and J are TRBV30 and TRBJ1-5; TRBD1 agrees at 10 bases. The CDR3 consists of 15 residues. Trimming cost V 5 bases and J 4 bases; bases outside gene matches: 8. Germline V lookup: CDR1 GTSNPN, CDR2 SVGIG (reference sequence). The CDR3 protein is CAWVGGQGINQPQHF. As DNA, the CDR3 is TGTGCCTGGGTCGGGGGACAGGGGATTAATCAGCCCCAGCATTTT.

V is TRBV2 and J is TRBJ1-2; D gene unclear. CDR3 length equals 15 residues. Trimming removed 0 bases from V and 4 bases from J, with 12 bases in between. CDR1 and CDR2 from the germline V gene are SNHLY and FYNNEI. This CDR3 reads CASSEAQVPLYGYTF. CDR3 DNA: TGTGCCAGCAGTGAAGCCCAGGTCCCCCTCTATGGCTACACCTTC.

V gene TRBV19 combines with J gene TRBJ2-1, with TRBD1 identical over 12 bases. V was pared by 3 bases and J by 10 bases, with 7 bases of the junction left unmatched. The CDR3 sequence is 15 residues long. Germline V gene sequence: CDR1 LNHDA, CDR2 SQIVND (reference sequence). The CDR3, as DNA: TGTGCCAGTAGTATTCCGGGACAGGGGGCTCGAGAGCAGTTCTTC. It codes for CASSIPGQGAREQFF.